Below, 23 T cell receptor beta chains from the same sample are listed, as sequenced in a study of cytomegalovirus exposure and HLA in healthy donors. PCR used 60 Vbeta primers and 13 Jbeta primers. Sequencing was performed with immunoSEQ multiplex PCR; in TCRdb, only in-frame clones are kept and a portion is missing. There are 150,000 to 200,000 clones in the sample; 80% occur only once, and around a tenth lies in the top ten. The specimen sequenced was PBMCs. Source of these receptors: a man between 18 and 29 years old in good health and CMV-seropositive.

The V gene is TRBV15, the J gene TRBJ1-2, with D tentatively TRBD1 (5 bases). Germline CDR1 reads LNHNV; CDR2 reads YYDKDF (reference sequence). The CDR3 contains 14 residues. V gave up 0 bases and J gave up 2 bases, with 7 bases separating them. This CDR3 is CATSRDGGNYGYTF. The CDR3 bases are TGTGCCACCAGCAGAGATGGGGGGAACTATGGCTACACCTTC.

The chain uses TRBV7-9 and TRBJ1-1, with D perhaps matching TRBD1 (6 bases). Trimming left V 3 bases short and J 4 bases short, with 12 bases between. The CDR3 has 14 amino acids. Germline V lookup: CDR1 SEHNR, CDR2 FQNEAQ (reference sequence). DNA of the CDR3: TGTGCCAGCAGCTTCAGGGGTGAGTTCACTGAAGCTTTCTTT. It yields the protein CASSFRGEFTEAFF.

The chain combines TRBV28 with TRBJ1-1; D is uncertain. Between the trimmed V and J ends, which lost 6 bases and 1 base, there was a span of 15 bases. The CDR3 covers 15 residues. Germline values: CDR1 MDHEN, CDR2 SYDVKM. The CDR3 here is CASSPPRQGNTEAFF. For the CDR3, the DNA is TGTGCCAGCAGCCCGCCTCGACAAGGGAACACTGAAGCTTTCTTT.

The chain carries TRBV19 and TRBJ2-7; TRBD1 is a possible D gene (6 bases). The length of the CDR3 is 15 residues. The germline gives CDR1 LNHDA, CDR2 SQIVND (reference sequence). With 3 bases removed from V and 2 bases from J, the gap between germline ends came to 14 bases. Written as DNA, the CDR3 is TGTGCCAGTAGTATCGACAGGCGAGGTACCTACGAGCAGTACTTC. Amino acids: CASSIDRRGTYEQYF.

This clone has a handful of counts. This chain links TRBV7-9 with TRBJ2-7, with 8 bases lining up with TRBD1. The CDR3 spans 16 residues. Germline V gene sequence: CDR1 SEHNR, CDR2 FQNEAQ (reference sequence). V shed 5 bases, J shed 1 base, and the junction held 10 bases outside the gene matches. The CDR3 loop is CASSPPPGQDSYEQYF. DNA of the CDR3: TGTGCCAGCAGCCCCCCGCCGGGACAGGATTCCTACGAGCAGTACTTC.

As to this clone: One junction end disagrees with the germline gene, perhaps due to a read error. This chain uses TRBV19 with TRBJ2-1, with 8 bases fitting TRBD1. Germline V gene sequence: CDR1 LNHDA, CDR2 SQIVND (reference sequence). The CDR3 spans 12 residues. CDR3 nucleotide sequence: TGTGCCAGTAGCGGGACAGGCGATGAACAGTTCTTC. Protein product: CASSGTGDEQFF.

The chain couples TRBV28 to TRBJ1-2; a possible D gene is TRBD1 (5 bases). The V end lost 7 bases, the J end lost 4 bases, and 28 bases lay between the germline ends. The CDR3 runs to 18 residues. The germline V gene has CDR1 MDHEN and CDR2 SYDVKM. CDR3: CASIPGKGKELLIYGYTF. CDR3 nucleotide sequence: TGTGCCAGCATACCAGGGAAAGGGAAGGAGTTGCTTATCTATGGCTACACCTTC.

The V call is TRBV19, the J call TRBJ2-6; D is unclear. With 2 bases removed from V and 0 bases from J, the gap between germline ends came to 17 bases. CDR1 and CDR2 from the germline V gene are LNHDA and SQIVND (reference sequence). The CDR3 sequence is 19 residues long. The CDR3 loop is CASSILLWPHLSGANVLTF. The CDR3 DNA sequence: TGTGCCAGTAGTATATTATTATGGCCCCACCTCTCTGGGGCCAACGTCCTGACTTTC.

In this sample, this clone turned up once. The chain is built from TRBV4-3 and TRBJ1-5; TRBD1 matches at 7 bases. The trim removed 1 base at V and 6 bases at J, leaving 3 bases unmatched. The CDR3 contains 14 residues. CDR1 is LGHNA, CDR2 YSLEER, per germline. The CDR3 region has the DNA TGCGCCAGCAGCCAAGGACAGGGCGCTCAGCCCCAGCATTTT. The encoded protein is CASSQGQGAQPQHF.

The chain uses TRBV30 and TRBJ2-1, with 7 bases matching TRBD2. The ends lost 8 bases at V and 2 bases at J; junction bases unmatched: 12. Germline loops: CDR1 GTSNPN, CDR2 SVGIG (reference sequence). This CDR3 spans 15 amino acids. Written as DNA, the CDR3 is TGTGCCGGGGGGGTGGGGGGACCGACCTACAATGAGCAGTTCTTC. Translation: CAGGVGGPTYNEQFF.

This chain uses TRBV29-1 with TRBJ1-1, with D possibly matching TRBD1 (6 bases). The V gene lost 8 bases and the J gene lost 0 bases, with 19 bases spanning the gap. This CDR3 has 15 amino acids. Germline values: CDR1 SQVTM, CDR2 ANQGSEA. The chain's CDR3 is CSSSHLTGMNTEAFF. The DNA for the CDR3 is TGCAGCTCCTCCCACCTGACAGGCATGAACACTGAAGCTTTCTTT.

CDR3 bases: TGTGCCAGCAGCTTAGTTTCGGGACAGGGCCCGCAGTATTTT. Residues: CASSLVSGQGPQYF. This chain links TRBV5-4 with TRBJ2-3, with 9 bases identical to TRBD1. The J segment lost 10 bases and the V segment lost 2 bases, leaving 8 bases of the junction unmatched. This CDR3 is 14 amino acids long. The V gene's germline CDR1 is SGHNT and CDR2 YYREEE (reference sequence). The complete variable domain, with remaining parts taken from reference TRBV5-4 and TRBJ2-3, reads ETGVTQSPTHLIKTRGQQVTLRCSSQSGHNTVSWYQQALGQGPQFIFQYYREEENGRGNFPPRFSGLQFPNYSSELNVNALELDDSALYLCASSLVSGQGPQYFGPGTRLTVL.

The chain recombines TRBV6-1 with TRBJ2-7, with D unresolved. This CDR3 has 15 residues. Trimming took 2 bases from V and 1 from J, leaving 12 bases between them. The V gene's germline CDR1 is MNHNS and CDR2 SASEGT. This CDR3 reads CASSETLRPSYEQYF. The CDR3 DNA is TGTGCCAGCAGTGAAACACTACGACCTTCCTACGAGCAGTACTTC.

This chain joins TRBV28 and TRBJ1-2; 10 positions agree with TRBD1. Germline CDR1 is MDHEN and CDR2 is SYDVKM. CDR3 length equals 15 residues. With V trimmed by 6 bases and J by 4 bases, 8 bases remained unmatched. CDR3 residues: CASRRQGARIYGYTF. The CDR3 nucleotides are TGTGCCAGCAGGCGACAGGGGGCTAGAATCTATGGCTACACCTTC.

The gene calls are TRBV4-1 and TRBJ1-4; 7 bases map to TRBD1. Germline lookup yields CDR1 MGHRA and CDR2 YSYEKL. This CDR3 has 16 amino acids. V shed 3 bases, J shed 0 bases, and the junction held 4 bases outside the gene matches. The CDR3 nucleotides are TGCGCCAGCAGCCACGACGGGACAGCAACTAATGAAAAACTGTTTTTT. Its protein is CASSHDGTATNEKLFF.

The chain is built from TRBV6-1 and TRBJ2-1, with TRBD2 as a possible D gene (6 bases). The CDR3 loop spans 15 amino acids. Trimming stripped 6 bases from V and 2 bases from J, with 14 bases between. Germline values: CDR1 MNHNS, CDR2 SASEGT. For the CDR3, the DNA is TGTGCCAGCAGCATTTTAGCGGAACCCTACAATGAGCAGTTCTTC. It yields the protein CASSILAEPYNEQFF.

This chain links TRBV18 with TRBJ1-4; D is ambiguous. The CDR3 contains 14 residues. Trimming left V 2 bases short and J 8 bases short, with 12 bases between. Germline lookup yields CDR1 KGHSH and CDR2 LQKENI. CDR3 in DNA: TGTGCCAGCTCACCAAACAGAGTCCCGGAAAAACTGTTTTTT. Translated: CASSPNRVPEKLFF.

The chain has TRBV27 and TRBJ2-1, with TRBD2 identical over 10 bases. CDR1 MNHEY and CDR2 SMNVEV come from the germline V gene (reference sequence). The CDR3 is 17 residues long. The V segment lost 3 bases and the J segment 0 bases; nucleotides outside the gene matches: 5. CDR3 sequence (DNA): TGTGCCAGCAGTTTGCTAGCTAGCGGGAGCTCCTACAATGAGCAGTTCTTC. It yields the protein CASSLLASGSSYNEQFF.

The V and J genes are TRBV5-1 and TRBJ1-4; 7 bases fit TRBD1. With 0 bases clipped from V and 3 bases from J, the junction kept 5 bases outside the gene matches. Germline CDR1 and CDR2: SGHRS and YFSETQ. The CDR3 length is 16 residues. The CDR3: CASSLARQGPNEKLFF. The CDR3 DNA follows: TGCGCCAGCAGCTTGGCCCGACAGGGACCTAATGAAAAACTGTTTTTT.

This chain uses TRBV7-3 with TRBJ2-3; D might be TRBD2 (7 bases). V gave up 1 base and J gave up 0 bases, with 20 bases separating them. This CDR3 is 19 amino acids long. Germline CDR1 reads SGHTA; CDR2 reads FQGTGA. The CDR3 region has the DNA TGTGCCAGCAGCTTAAAAAGTGGGGGGGCTAGGTGGAGCACAGATACGCAGTATTTT. It yields the protein CASSLKSGGARWSTDTQYF.

The table lists this clone with a few counts. The chain is built from TRBV5-1 and TRBJ1-2, with 7 nucleotides matching TRBD1. V lost 8 bases, J lost 2 bases, and 12 bases stayed unmatched. The CDR3 is made up of 15 amino acids. The germline CDR1 and CDR2 sequences are SGHRS and YFSETQ. CDR3 coding DNA: TGCGCCAGTACATATCGGACAGGAGACAACTATGGCTACACCTTC. It yields the protein CASTYRTGDNYGYTF.

The V and J genes are TRBV21-1 and TRBJ2-5; the listed D gene, TRBD1, was not tested against the DNA. TRBV21-1 is a pseudogene locus. The CDR3 totals 17 residues. CDR3 residues: CASSKALRWGLQETQYF. The DNA for the CDR3 is TGTGCCAGCAGCAAAGCGCTGCGGTGGGGGCTCCAAGAGACCCAGTACTTC.

J is TRBJ2-2 and V is TRBV4-1; TRBD1 matches at 7 bases. The trim removed 4 bases at V and 4 bases at J, leaving 3 bases unmatched. CDR3 length: 14 amino acids. The germline V gene encodes CDR1 MGHRA and CDR2 YSYEKL. CDR3 region: CASSPGQPTGELFF. For the CDR3, the DNA is TGCGCCAGCAGCCCGGGACAGCCCACCGGGGAGCTGTTTTTT.